This entry lists 30 T cell receptor beta chains sequenced from one sample in a study of monozygotic twins with inflammatory bowel disease. Reanalyzing the 5' RACE reads, TCRdb keeps one entry per CDR3 protein, without DNA. The sample includes 400,000 or so distinct CDR3 sequences. The sample was blood. Receptors were obtained from a human donor with ulcerative colitis or Crohn's disease, or a healthy co-twin of an affected twin (not recorded which).

V gene TRBV5-1 combines with J gene TRBJ2-7. Germline CDR1 and CDR2: SGHRS and YFSETQ. CDR3 length: 15 residues. The chain's CDR3 is CASSWDSLIAYEQYF.

The chain's CDR3 is CASSRSPPPDTQYF. The rearrangement links TRBV11-2 to TRBJ2-3; TCRdb returns TRBD1, unconfirmable since there is no DNA. Germline CDR1 reads SGHAT; CDR2 reads FQNNGV. This CDR3 is built from 14 residues.

This chain connects TRBV21-1 to TRBJ2-7. TRBV21-1 is a documented pseudogene. The CDR3 loop spans 17 amino acids. CDR3 protein: CASSKTTSGNSSYEQYF.

This rearrangement joins TRBV20-1 to TRBJ2-7. Germline assignment: CDR1 DFQATT and CDR2 SNEGSKA (reference sequence). The CDR3 sequence is 11 residues long. The CDR3 loop is CSADSWHEQYF.

The chain links TRBV5-6 to TRBJ2-5; TCRdb picks TRBD1, but there is no DNA to check that call. Germline values: CDR1 SGHDT, CDR2 YYEEEE. The length of the CDR3 is 21 residues. The CDR3 region is CASSPDNTGTGIPLARETQYF.

The chain links TRBV19 to TRBJ2-1; lacking DNA, the TRBD2 call made by TCRdb goes unchecked. Per the germline V gene, CDR1 is LNHDA and CDR2 is SQIVND (reference sequence). CDR3 size: 15 residues. The CDR3: CASSRGEGGYNEQFF. Drawing the rest from reference TRBV19 and TRBJ2-1, the complete variable domain is DGGITQSPKYLFRKEGQNVTLSCEQNLNHDAMYWYRQDPGQGLRLIYYSQIVNDFQKGDIAEGYSVSREKKESFPLTVTSAQKNPTAFYLCASSRGEGGYNEQFFGPGTRLTVL.

J is TRBJ1-2 and V is TRBV3-1; absent DNA, TCRdb's TRBD1 call cannot be checked. This CDR3 region has 15 residues. CDR1 LGHDT and CDR2 YNNKEL come from the germline V gene (reference sequence). CDR3 in amino acids: CASSQSDKTSYGYTF.

The J gene is TRBJ2-7, the V gene TRBV20-1; TCRdb's D gene call, TRBD1, goes unchecked for lack of DNA. The CDR3 has 15 amino acids. Germline CDR1 and CDR2: DFQATT and SNEGSKA (reference sequence). This chain's CDR3 is CSARGRDPGLYEQYF.

The V gene is TRBV12-5, the J gene TRBJ1-1; TCRdb outputs TRBD1, but without DNA this stays unchecked. CDR3 length equals 13 residues. CDR1 LGHNT and CDR2 FRNRAP come from the germline V gene. The CDR3 region is CASGLVRGTEAFF.

The chain carries TRBV9 and TRBJ1-2. The CDR3 extends over 14 amino acids. From germline, CDR1 is SGDLS and CDR2 YYNGEE. The CDR3: CASSVAGSNSGYTF. Full variable domain (rest looked up from reference TRBV9 and TRBJ1-2): DSGVTQTPKHLITATGQRVTLRCSPRSGDLSVYWYQQSLDQGLQFLIQYYNGEERAKGNILERFSAQQFPDLHSELNLSSLELGDSALYFCASSVAGSNSGYTFGSGTRLTVV.

The gene calls are TRBV4-2 and TRBJ2-7. The CDR3 sequence is 15 residues long. Looked up from germline, CDR1 is LGHNA and CDR2 is YNFKEQ. The CDR3 sequence: CASSQDRQLSYEQYF.

This chain connects TRBV7-2 to TRBJ2-1; TCRdb indicates TRBD1, and absent DNA this call remains unverified. CDR1 and CDR2 (germline): SGHTA, FQGNSA. This CDR3 comprises 15 residues. The chain's CDR3 is CASSRGAPGYNEQFF. The whole variable domain, remainder taken from reference TRBV7-2 and TRBJ2-1, is GAGVSQSPSNKVTEKGKDVELRCDPISGHTALYWYRQSLGQGLEFLIYFQGNSAPDKSGLPSDRFSAERTGGSVSTLTIQRTQQEDSAVYLCASSRGAPGYNEQFFGPGTRLTVL.

The chain carries TRBV18 and TRBJ1-5; as DNA is missing, the TRBD1 call by TCRdb cannot be tested. The V gene's germline CDR1 is KGHSH and CDR2 LQKENI. The CDR3 spans 14 residues. This chain's CDR3 is CASSPGRDNQPQHF. Full variable domain (remainder filled in from reference TRBV18 and TRBJ1-5): NAGVMQNPRHLVRRRGQEARLRCSPMKGHSHVYWYRQLPEEGLKFMVYLQKENIIDESGMPKERFSAEFPKEGPSILRIQQVVRGDSAAYFCASSPGRDNQPQHFGDGTRLSIL.

The CDR3 here is CSARDTAGAYNEQFF. The chain combines TRBV20-1 with TRBJ2-1; TCRdb selects TRBD2, and the lack of DNA leaves this call unchecked. Looked up from germline, CDR1 is DFQATT and CDR2 is SNEGSKA (reference sequence). The CDR3 totals 15 residues.

This rearrangement joins TRBV20-1 to TRBJ1-6; TCRdb lists TRBD1, though no DNA is available to test this call. The germline V gene encodes CDR1 DFQATT and CDR2 SNEGSKA (reference sequence). This CDR3 region has 15 residues. CDR3 in amino acids: CSARDVGANNSPLHF.

The chain uses TRBV2 and TRBJ2-1; TCRdb designates TRBD1, a call that cannot be tested without DNA. The CDR3 runs to 13 residues. Germline V gives CDR1 SNHLY, CDR2 FYNNEI. The CDR3 protein is CASSEQGTERQFF.

V usage is TRBV29-1 and J usage is TRBJ2-1; TCRdb calls TRBD1, which cannot be checked without DNA. The CDR3 has 14 residues. Germline CDR1 SQVTM, CDR2 ANQGSEA. CDR3 amino acids: CSAERGAMDNEQFF.

The chain has TRBV5-1 and TRBJ2-1. The CDR3 runs to 16 residues. Germline V CDR1 and CDR2: SGHRS, YFSETQ. The CDR3 region is CASSLESARTYNEQFF.

The chain uses TRBV27 and TRBJ2-5; TCRdb's D call of TRBD1 is untestable without DNA. CDR1 and CDR2 from the germline V gene are MNHEY and SMNVEV (reference sequence). CDR3 size: 15 residues. CDR3 region: CASSFTTGGSSERYF.

The chain combines TRBV27 with TRBJ2-2; TCRdb indicates TRBD1, and absent DNA this call remains unverified. CDR3 length: 15 residues. Germline CDR1 reads MNHEY; CDR2 reads SMNVEV (reference sequence). CDR3 sequence reads: CASSLRAGRSGELFF.

The chain is built from TRBV20-1 and TRBJ1-3; TCRdb gives TRBD1 as the D gene, but with no DNA this cannot be confirmed. Per germline, CDR1 DFQATT and CDR2 SNEGSKA (reference sequence). CDR3 length: 17 amino acids. The CDR3 sequence: CSARDPLRQGAGNTIYF.

The V gene is TRBV20-1, the J gene TRBJ2-3; the D call of TRBD1 rests on TCRdb alone, since no DNA is present to check it. The CDR3 is 16 amino acids. The germline V gene encodes CDR1 DFQATT and CDR2 SNEGSKA (reference sequence). CDR3 amino acids: CSASGKRGPSTDTQYF.

The chain has TRBV29-1 and TRBJ2-2; the TCRdb call, TRBD2, lacks DNA for checking. There are 16 residues in the CDR3. Germline lookup yields CDR1 SQVTM and CDR2 ANQGSEA. The chain's CDR3 is CSVLGREGLYTGELFF.

The rearrangement uses TRBV25-1 and TRBJ2-5; without DNA, the TCRdb call of TRBD1 cannot be checked. CDR3 length: 16 residues. CDR1 is MGHDK and CDR2 is SYGVNS in the germline V gene. The CDR3 is CASSGARRGLTETQYF.

The V gene is TRBV18, the J gene TRBJ2-4; TCRdb designates TRBD1, a call that cannot be tested without DNA. This CDR3 has 15 residues. In germline, CDR1 is KGHSH, CDR2 LQKENI. CDR3 protein: CASSPIGGGKNIQYF.

The chain recombines TRBV20-1 with TRBJ1-2. Germline lookup yields CDR1 DFQATT and CDR2 SNEGSKA (reference sequence). The CDR3 runs 13 residues. CDR3 in amino acids: CSARDDLDYGYTF.

The chain combines TRBV20-1 with TRBJ2-2; TCRdb names TRBD1, which stays unverified in the absence of DNA. Germline loops: CDR1 DFQATT, CDR2 SNEGSKA (reference sequence). CDR3 length: 15 amino acids. The CDR3 is CSARAGQTNTGELFF.

V is TRBV19 and J is TRBJ2-6; without DNA, the TCRdb call of TRBD1 cannot be checked. Germline V gene sequence: CDR1 LNHDA, CDR2 SQIVND (reference sequence). This CDR3 has 15 amino acids. Here the CDR3 reads CASSMGTAGANVLTF.

CDR3 amino acids: CASSWKPTSGRSDTQYF. The chain employs TRBV5-1 and TRBJ2-3; TCRdb's D call of TRBD2 is untestable without DNA. The CDR3 is 17 amino acids. The germline gives CDR1 SGHRS, CDR2 YFSETQ.

The CDR3 region is CASSPYPWAGGPNTGELFF. The chain links TRBV11-2 to TRBJ2-2; the D call from TCRdb, TRBD2, cannot be confirmed without DNA. Germline-derived CDR1 and CDR2 are SGHAT and FQNNGV. The CDR3 sequence is 19 residues long.